This note documents a single TCR beta chain sequence. The data originate from a study of blood T cell repertoires in COVID-19. Across the study: Material from acute and convalescent COVID-19 was sourced from the United States, Italy and Spain. Sources were T cells, B-cell-depleted T cells, or PBMCs; the material itself was cDNA or gDNA.

After removal of 9 bases from V and 1 base from J, the junction contained 7 bases not matched to a gene. The CDR3 spans 14 residues. CDR1 is MNHEY and CDR2 is SVGAGI in the germline V gene. As handled by the study authors: From reference gene primer amplification, estimates of nucleated cell counts were derived. Sequenced by immunoSEQ multiplex PCR; TCRdb stores in-frame clones only, minus some. V, J and clone size reflect that table, while D and trimming were determined from the DNA. Of more than 110,000 clones in the sample, roughly four fifths are singletons; the top ten hold approximately 4.1%. What was sequenced was peripheral blood. V and J are TRBV6-5 and TRBJ1-1; TRBD1 agrees at 8 bases. The source is a woman of 80 years or more with acute or convalescent COVID-19. The DNA of the CDR3 is TGTGCCAGTGACAGGGGACCTTCGAACACTGAAGCTTTCTTT. It specifies CASDRGPSNTEAFF.